This entry describes one TCR beta chain. This entry comes from a study of control samples from healthy donors and cancer patients. Sequencing used immunoSEQ multiplex PCR; TCRdb keeps in-frame clones, though not all of them. The sample consists of about 94,000 clones, 90% of them appearing once. Trimming shortened V by 0 bases and J by 4 bases, and 13 bases separated the two germline ends. Looked up from germline, CDR1 is KGHSH and CDR2 is LQKENI. The CDR3 runs 15 residues. The material sequenced was blood. This TCR was sampled from a woman under 30 in good health. The V and J genes are TRBV18 and TRBJ2-7; possible D gene TRBD2, 5 bases. This chain's CDR3 is CASSPPREIGYEQYF. The CDR3 DNA reads TGTGCCAGCTCACCACCCCGGGAAATTGGGTACGAGCAGTACTTC.